These 32 T cell receptor beta chains were all obtained from the same sample, sequenced in a study of T-cell memory formation after mild COVID-19. MiXCR, run by TCRdb on the 5' RACE reads, gives a single entry per CDR3 protein. The sample has about 270,000 distinct CDR3 sequences; over 15% are singletons. The sample comprised PBMCs or a T cell subset sorted from them (not recorded which). These receptors originate from an adult woman who had mild COVID-19 (a few samples of this study predate the infection). Cell type and time point are not known.

The V and J genes are TRBV5-5 and TRBJ1-1; perhaps TRBD1 as D (5 bases). CDR1 SGHKS and CDR2 YYEKEE come from the germline V gene (reference sequence). The V end lost 2 bases, the J end lost 6 bases, and 17 bases lay between the germline ends. This CDR3 contains 15 residues. CDR3 DNA: TGTGCCAGCAGCTTTACGTCGGGCGGGGGATCTGAAGCTTTCTTT. Protein product: CASSFTSGGGSEAFF.

The chain uses TRBV7-7 and TRBJ2-1; 7 bases fit TRBD1. Germline CDR1 reads SSHAT; CDR2 reads FNYEAQ (reference sequence). The J segment lost 3 bases and the V segment lost 2 bases, leaving 7 bases of the junction unmatched. This CDR3 contains 16 residues. DNA for the CDR3: TGTGCCAGCAGCTTAATCGATTCAGGGGGCTACAATGAGCAGTTCTTC. Translating it yields CASSLIDSGGYNEQFF.

The genes are TRBV6-1 and TRBJ2-7; possibly TRBD1 or TRBD2 for D (6 bases each). CDR1 is MNHNS and CDR2 is SASEGT in the germline V gene. V shed 2 bases and J shed 1 base, with 12 bases lying between them. The CDR3 length is 15 residues. The CDR3 coding sequence is TGTGCCAGCAGTGAACAAACAGGGACTTCCTACGAGCAGTACTTC. Translated: CASSEQTGTSYEQYF.

This clonotype has more than one count but fewer than ten. This chain joins TRBV5-4 and TRBJ1-1; D is unresolved. Germline V gene lookup returns CDR1 SGHNT and CDR2 YYREEE (reference sequence). The CDR3 totals 12 residues. V shed 4 bases and J shed 6 bases, with 10 bases lying between them. The CDR3 DNA reads TGTGCCAGCAGCATCTACAGTTCTGAAGCTTTCTTT. The encoded protein is CASSIYSSEAFF. The entire variable domain, with the rest obtained from reference TRBV5-4 and TRBJ1-1, is as follows: ETGVTQSPTHLIKTRGQQVTLRCSSQSGHNTVSWYQQALGQGPQFIFQYYREEENGRGNFPPRFSGLQFPNYSSELNVNALELDDSALYLCASSIYSSEAFFGQGTRLTVV.

The CDR3 region has the DNA TGCGCCAGCAGCCGGACACCTGCGGAATCCCTCTACGAGCAGTACTTC. Encoded protein: CASSRTPAESLYEQYF. V and J are TRBV4-1 and TRBJ2-7, with a weak D call TRBD1 (5 bases). The CDR3 has 16 residues. Trimming took off 4 bases at V and 3 bases at J, with 19 bases between the two ends. CDR1 is MGHRA and CDR2 is YSYEKL in the germline V gene.

A few counts support this clonotype. The chain couples TRBV2 to TRBJ2-3, with TRBD1 as a possible D gene (6 bases). With 5 bases removed from V and 2 bases from J, the gap between germline ends came to 17 bases. CDR1 is SNHLY and CDR2 is FYNNEI in the germline V gene. The CDR3 length is 16 residues. DNA of the CDR3: TGTGCCAGCAGTCCCACAGGGACCCTTCTCACAGATACGCAGTATTTT. Encoded protein: CASSPTGTLLTDTQYF. The variable domain in full, with the rest retrieved from reference TRBV2 and TRBJ2-3, is EPEVTQTPSHQVTQMGQEVILRCVPISNHLYFYWYRQILGQKVEFLVSFYNNEISEKSEIFDDQFSVERPDGSNFTLKIRSTKLEDSAMYFCASSPTGTLLTDTQYFGPGTRLTVL.

This clonotype was counted a few times. The J gene is TRBJ2-7, the V gene TRBV3-1, with D tentatively TRBD1 (6 bases). This CDR3 comprises 13 residues. Germline CDR1 reads LGHDT; CDR2 reads YNNKEL (reference sequence). V gave up 5 bases and J gave up 5 bases, with 13 bases separating them. The CDR3, as DNA: TGTGCCAGCAGCTTCCGAGGGGGAAACGAGCAGTACTTC. Amino acid sequence: CASSFRGGNEQYF.

The genes are TRBV24-1 and TRBJ2-5, with D perhaps TRBD2 (6 bases). Germline loops: CDR1 KGHDR, CDR2 SFDVKD. V gave up 5 bases and J gave up 4 bases, with 13 bases separating them. The CDR3 spans 14 residues. CDR3 protein: CATSAEEGRETQYF. The CDR3 coding sequence is TGTGCCACCAGTGCAGAGGAGGGAAGAGAGACCCAGTACTTC.

This clonotype was counted a few times. The V gene is TRBV12-3 or TRBV12-4, the J gene TRBJ2-1; D might be TRBD1 or TRBD2, each matching 6 bases. The CDR3 extends over 16 amino acids. The ends were cut back, 3 bases at V and 7 bases at J, with 19 bases in the middle. CDR3 DNA: TGTGCCAGCAGTTTGTCCGGGGGCGGACTTAGTAATGAGCAGTTCTTC. It translates to CASSLSGGGLSNEQFF.

This clonotype was detected a few times. This chain links TRBV5-4 with TRBJ2-1; 11 bases align to TRBD2. CDR1 and CDR2 (germline): SGHNT, YYREEE (reference sequence). CDR3 size: 16 residues. Trimming took 4 bases from V and 3 from J; bases not matched to a gene: 6. In DNA, the CDR3 is TGTGCCAGCAGCAGGGGGACTAGCGGAATCTACAATGAGCAGTTCTTC. This sequence encodes CASSRGTSGIYNEQFF. Full variable domain (outside the CDR3, taken from reference TRBV5-4 and TRBJ2-1): ETGVTQSPTHLIKTRGQQVTLRCSSQSGHNTVSWYQQALGQGPQFIFQYYREEENGRGNFPPRFSGLQFPNYSSELNVNALELDDSALYLCASSRGTSGIYNEQFFGPGTRLTVL.

This clonotype occurred a few times. This chain connects TRBV5-1 to TRBJ2-3; D is possibly TRBD1 (6 bases). The germline gives CDR1 SGHRS, CDR2 YFSETQ. V gave up 2 bases and J gave up 6 bases, with 16 bases separating them. The CDR3 extends over 15 amino acids. CDR3 coding DNA: TGCGCCAGCAGCTTCTCGGGACAAGGGTCGGATACGCAGTATTTT. This translates into CASSFSGQGSDTQYF.

The chain is built from TRBV5-6 and TRBJ2-5; 12 bases are a match to TRBD1. Germline-derived CDR1 and CDR2 are SGHDT and YYEEEE. This CDR3 region has 17 residues. With V trimmed by 0 bases and J by 5 bases, 8 bases remained unmatched. In nucleotides, the CDR3 is TGTGCCAGCAGCTTGGAACTGGGACAGGGGGCAGGTGAGACCCAGTACTTC. This sequence encodes CASSLELGQGAGETQYF.

This clonotype was seen repeatedly, ten times or more. The chain recombines TRBV3-1 with TRBJ2-5; 8 positions agree with TRBD2. CDR1 is LGHDT, CDR2 YNNKEL, per germline (reference sequence). CDR3 length: 15 amino acids. With V trimmed by 1 base and J by 4 bases, 5 bases remained unmatched. CDR3 residues: CASSQGVSGVETQYF. The CDR3 DNA follows: TGTGCCAGCAGCCAAGGGGTTAGCGGGGTAGAGACCCAGTACTTC.

This chain connects TRBV6-5 to TRBJ2-2, with 10 bases matching TRBD1. Germline-derived CDR1 and CDR2 are MNHEY and SVGAGI. The CDR3 is 16 amino acids. Germline trimming cut 6 bases from V and 5 bases from J; bases unmatched to any gene: 9. The chain's CDR3 is CASREWDRGLTGELFF. The CDR3 DNA follows: TGTGCCAGCAGAGAATGGGACAGGGGTCTGACCGGGGAGCTGTTTTTT.

CDR3 protein: CASSRRESTEAFF. The CDR3 DNA follows: TGTGCCAGCAGCCGCCGTGAGAGCACTGAAGCTTTCTTT. The V call is TRBV3-1, the J call TRBJ1-1; D gene ambiguous. Trimming removed 4 bases from V and 4 bases from J, with 10 bases in between. This CDR3 is built from 13 residues. The germline V gene encodes CDR1 LGHDT and CDR2 YNNKEL (reference sequence). The whole variable domain, remainder taken from reference TRBV3-1 and TRBJ1-1, is DTAVSQTPKYLVTQMGNDKSIKCEQNLGHDTMYWYKQDSKKFLKIMFSYNNKELIINETVPNRFSPKSPDKAHLNLHINSLELGDSAVYFCASSRRESTEAFFGQGTRLTVV.

This clonotype came up a few times. The gene calls are TRBV18 and TRBJ1-1, with D hard to call. Germline V gives CDR1 KGHSH, CDR2 LQKENI. CDR3 length: 14 amino acids. V gave up 3 bases and J gave up 1 base, with 9 bases separating them. In DNA, the CDR3 is TGTGCCAGCTCACCCAGAGAGAGGAACACTGAAGCTTTCTTT. This encodes CASSPRERNTEAFF.

This clonotype was seen a handful of times. The chain has TRBV29-1 and TRBJ2-1, with D perhaps matching TRBD2 (5 bases). Germline CDR1 SQVTM, CDR2 ANQGSEA. V gave up 4 bases and J gave up 5 bases, with 15 bases separating them. The CDR3 consists of 14 residues. CDR3 amino acids: CSVALLLGNNEQFF. The CDR3, as DNA: TGCAGCGTTGCCCTACTACTAGGCAACAATGAGCAGTTCTTC.

This clonotype appeared many times. The CDR3 DNA is TGTGCCAGCAGTTACTCGAACACCGGGGAGCTGTTTTTT. This translates into CASSYSNTGELFF. The chain carries TRBV11-2 and TRBJ2-2; D uncertain. CDR3 length: 13 residues. The germline gives CDR1 SGHAT, CDR2 FQNNGV. Trimming left V 6 bases short and J 0 bases short, with 5 bases between.

This clonotype has just a few counts. The chain recombines TRBV7-9 with TRBJ2-1, with TRBD1 identical over 10 bases. The germline V gene has CDR1 SEHNR and CDR2 FQNEAQ (reference sequence). The CDR3 contains 15 residues. V shed 1 base and J 6 bases; nucleotides not matched to a gene: 3. The CDR3 bases are TGTGCCAGCAGCTTAGGGGACAGGGGTGGCAATGAGCAGTTCTTC. Amino acids: CASSLGDRGGNEQFF.

This clonotype was seen a few times. The chain recombines TRBV20-1 with TRBJ1-5; D is unclear. The CDR3 contains 15 residues. V was pared by 0 bases and J by 5 bases, with 14 bases between. Germline lookup yields CDR1 DFQATT and CDR2 SNEGSKA (reference sequence). The CDR3 protein is CSARDELNNHQPQHF. As DNA, the CDR3 is TGCAGTGCTAGAGATGAGTTAAACAACCATCAGCCCCAGCATTTT.

The chain joins TRBV5-8 to TRBJ1-1, with TRBD1 identical over 7 bases. The V gene end was trimmed by 1 base and the J gene end by 8 bases; junction bases not matched to a gene: 8. Germline lookup yields CDR1 SGHTS and CDR2 YDEGEE. This CDR3 has 14 residues. The CDR3 protein is CASSLTGARLEAFF. The DNA for the CDR3 is TGTGCCAGCAGCTTGACAGGGGCCCGACTAGAAGCTTTCTTT.

This clonotype was seen a handful of times. V usage is TRBV5-1 and J usage is TRBJ1-2, with a tentative D call TRBD1 (6 bases). CDR3 length: 14 amino acids. The germline V and J ends were trimmed by 0 bases and 4 bases, with 10 bases remaining between them. Per germline, CDR1 SGHRS and CDR2 YFSETQ. DNA of the CDR3: TGCGCCAGCAGCTTGGCAGGGGACCTCTATGGCTACACCTTC. It codes for CASSLAGDLYGYTF.

This clonotype was seen a few times. The V gene is TRBV4-1, the J gene TRBJ1-1; 8 nucleotides line up with TRBD1. The CDR3 totals 15 residues. V lost 3 bases, J lost 3 bases, and 6 bases stayed unmatched. The germline V gene encodes CDR1 MGHRA and CDR2 YSYEKL. CDR3 sequence (DNA): TGCGCCAGCAGCCACGTTAACAGGGGGGACACTGAAGCTTTCTTT. The encoded protein is CASSHVNRGDTEAFF.

The rearrangement uses TRBV7-3 and TRBJ1-5; 10 nucleotides align to TRBD1. The CDR3 is 13 amino acids. CDR1 is SGHTA and CDR2 is FQGTGA in the germline V gene. Losses at the gene ends were 4 bases for V and 7 bases for J; bases not matched to a gene: 1. CDR3: CASSSDRGQPQHF. DNA for the CDR3: TGTGCCAGCAGCTCGGACAGGGGGCAGCCCCAGCATTTT.

The table lists this clonotype with a few counts. This sequence joins TRBV11-2 and TRBJ2-4, with D hard to call. The CDR3 is 12 residues long. Trimming shortened V by 0 bases and J by 15 bases, and 12 bases separated the two germline ends. From germline, CDR1 is SGHAT and CDR2 FQNNGV. CDR3 nucleotides: TGTGCCAGCAGCTTAGACCCACCAACTCCGTACTTC. Translated, it gives CASSLDPPTPYF.

This chain links TRBV5-1 with TRBJ1-1; 8 bases fit TRBD1. The CDR3 is 15 residues long. Germline CDR1 SGHRS, CDR2 YFSETQ. J gave up 4 bases and V 2 bases, and 7 bases lay outside the gene matches. CDR3 region: CASSLTPTGGTEAFF. The CDR3 region has the DNA TGCGCCAGCAGCTTAACACCCACAGGGGGCACTGAAGCTTTCTTT.

This clonotype was counted once. The chain recombines TRBV5-1 with TRBJ2-7, with 7 bases aligning to TRBD2. This CDR3 spans 15 amino acids. CDR1 and CDR2 from the germline V gene are SGHRS and YFSETQ. V lost 5 bases and J lost 3; bases outside the gene matches: 11. CDR3 region: CASSTSGGGVYEQYF. CDR3 in DNA: TGCGCCAGCAGTACTTCCGGCGGGGGAGTCTACGAGCAGTACTTC. The entire variable domain, with the rest obtained from reference TRBV5-1 and TRBJ2-7, is as follows: KAGVTQTPRYLIKTRGQQVTLSCSPISGHRSVSWYQQTPGQGLQFLFEYFSETQRNKGNFPGRFSGRQFSNSRSEMNVSTLELGDSALYLCASSTSGGGVYEQYFGPGTRLTVT.

This clonotype came up a few times. The genes are TRBV6-5 and TRBJ2-3; 7 nucleotides match TRBD1. CDR3 length equals 15 residues. The germline CDR1 and CDR2 sequences are MNHEY and SVGAGI. The J segment lost 6 bases and the V segment lost 1 base, leaving 7 bases of the junction unmatched. The CDR3 loop is CASSYLDGQVDTQYF. The DNA for the CDR3 is TGTGCCAGCAGTTACTTAGACGGACAGGTGGATACGCAGTATTTT.

CDR3 region: CASRRQGGYTF. Written as DNA, the CDR3 is TGTGCCAGCAGGAGACAGGGTGGCTACACCTTC. J is TRBJ1-2 and V is TRBV6-5; TRBD1 aligns across 7 bases. Germline V gene data show CDR1 as MNHEY and CDR2 as SVGAGI. CDR3 length: 11 amino acids. The V and J ends lost 6 bases and 7 bases, in that order; junction bases with no gene match: 2.

The chain uses TRBV6-6 and TRBJ1-2; D not resolved. The CDR3 is 13 residues long. The V end was cut by 7 bases, the J end by 7 bases, with 16 bases between. Per the germline V gene, CDR1 is MNHNY and CDR2 is SVGAGI (reference sequence). In DNA form, the CDR3 reads TGTGCCAGCATCCCAAGTCGGATATCTGGCTACACCTTC. Its translation: CASIPSRISGYTF.

The rearrangement uses TRBV7-9 and TRBJ2-2, with a tentative D call TRBD2 (5 bases). The CDR3 contains 14 residues. Germline loops: CDR1 SEHNR, CDR2 FQNEAQ (reference sequence). Deletions cut 6 bases from V and 6 bases from J, with 14 bases between. The CDR3 here is CASRPTGVAGELFF. The CDR3 region has the DNA TGTGCCAGCAGACCCACCGGGGTTGCCGGGGAGCTGTTTTTT.

This clonotype was counted ten times or more. The V and J genes are TRBV5-6 and TRBJ2-1; D possibly matches TRBD1 or TRBD2 (5 bases each). The germline V and J ends were trimmed by 3 bases and 6 bases, with 28 bases remaining between them. The CDR3 extends over 19 amino acids. CDR1 is SGHDT, CDR2 YYEEEE, per germline. CDR3 amino acids: CASSSNPLGSGIRGNEQFF. CDR3 bases: TGTGCCAGCAGCTCGAACCCCCTGGGATCCGGGATAAGGGGCAATGAGCAGTTCTTC. Full variable domain (outside the CDR3, taken from reference TRBV5-6 and TRBJ2-1): DAGVTQSPTHLIKTRGQQVTLRCSPKSGHDTVSWYQQALGQGPQFIFQYYEEEERQRGNFPDRFSGHQFPNYSSELNVNALLLGDSALYLCASSSNPLGSGIRGNEQFFGPGTRLTVL.